This TCR beta chain was captured in a study of neurological immune-mediated disorders. Regarding this clonotype: Just one base apart from a much larger clone, this may be a read error.

This CDR3 is built from 13 residues. Per the germline V gene, CDR1 is SGHTA and CDR2 is FQGNSA. V was clipped by 5 bases and J by 0 bases, with 7 bases between them. TCRdb redid the calling of the 5' RACE reads with MiXCR, one entry per CDR3 protein. The sample shows about 88,000 distinct CDR3 sequences, roughly 3.5% of them seen only once. The source of this sequence is a woman aged 18-35 years with multiple sclerosis. The chain links TRBV7-2 to TRBJ1-1; D remains ambiguous. Sequencing was performed on PBMCs. The CDR3 DNA is TGTGCCAGCAGCCCAAAAGTGAACACTGAAGCTTTCTTT. It encodes CASSPKVNTEAFF.